The source of this T cell receptor (beta chain) is a study of blood T cell repertoires in COVID-19. Study-wide context: Acute and convalescent COVID-19 samples came from the United States, Italy and Spain.

Participants spanned ages about 18 to 89 years and resided in about two dozen US areas. Membership in each cohort depended on participant-reported clinical history. Germline lookup yields CDR1 LNHDA and CDR2 SQIVND (reference sequence). Between the trimmed V and J ends, which lost 3 bases and 0 bases, there was a span of 15 bases. This CDR3 is built from 16 residues. The authors' processing: Estimated nucleated cell counts came from reference gene primer amplification. TCRdb's copy holds only in-frame clones and misses some; the assay was immunoSEQ multiplex PCR. Clonal size and the V and J genes are those of that table, whereas D and trimming came from the DNA. This sample yields about 330,000 clones, of which about nine tenths are seen a single time; about 10% belongs to the top ten.

The receptor comes from a woman younger than 35 who had recovered from COVID-19. This chain links TRBV19 with TRBJ2-7; a weak D match, TRBD1 (6 bases). Sequenced material: PBMCs or T cells enriched from blood (not recorded which). The CDR3, as DNA: TGTGCCAGTAGTATTTCGGACAGCGTGTTCTCCTACGAGCAGTACTTC. This codes for CASSISDSVFSYEQYF.